The entry below gives a single T cell receptor (beta chain) sequence along with its context. The antigen remains undetermined. This record belongs to a study of cytomegalovirus exposure and HLA in healthy donors. General observations from the study: In a later analysis, an Asian-associated ancestry cluster reportedly showed fewer N-insertions than the 666-donor mean. A later analysis linked a missense DCLRE1C variant to TCR beta V- and J-gene trimming.

CDR3 length equals 15 residues. Trimming at V came to 6 bases and at J to 2 bases, leaving 1 base not matched to a gene. The germline V gene has CDR1 SNHLY and CDR2 FYNNEI. The PCR was carried out with 60 Vbeta primers and 13 Jbeta primers. The data were produced by immunoSEQ multiplex PCR, yet TCRdb's version contains in-frame clones alone and is incomplete. Among under 200,000 clones, around 85% were seen once, and the ten largest hold more than 3.5%. The TCR sequence derives from a man between 40 and 49 years old in good health and CMV-seronegative. V usage is TRBV2 and J usage is TRBJ2-1; 13 nucleotides match TRBD2. The sequenced material came from PBMCs. The CDR3 DNA sequence: TGTGCCAGCAGAGGACTAGCGGGGGCCTACAATGAGCAGTTCTTC. Its protein is CASRGLAGAYNEQFF. The entire variable domain, with the rest obtained from reference TRBV2 and TRBJ2-1, is as follows: EPEVTQTPSHQVTQMGQEVILRCVPISNHLYFYWYRQILGQKVEFLVSFYNNEISEKSEIFDDQFSVERPDGSNFTLKIRSTKLEDSAMYFCASRGLAGAYNEQFFGPGTRLTVL.